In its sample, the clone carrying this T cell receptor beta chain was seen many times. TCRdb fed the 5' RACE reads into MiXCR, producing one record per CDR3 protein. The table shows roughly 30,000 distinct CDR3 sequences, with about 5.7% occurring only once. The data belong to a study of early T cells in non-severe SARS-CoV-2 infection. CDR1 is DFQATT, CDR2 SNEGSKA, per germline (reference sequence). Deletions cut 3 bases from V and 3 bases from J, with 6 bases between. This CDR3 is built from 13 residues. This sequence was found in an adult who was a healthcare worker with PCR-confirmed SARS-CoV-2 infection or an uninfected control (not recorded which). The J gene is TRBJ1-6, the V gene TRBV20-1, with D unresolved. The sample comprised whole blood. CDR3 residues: CSARAVYNSPLHF. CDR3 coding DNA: TGCAGTGCTAGGGCGGTCTATAATTCACCCCTCCACTTT.